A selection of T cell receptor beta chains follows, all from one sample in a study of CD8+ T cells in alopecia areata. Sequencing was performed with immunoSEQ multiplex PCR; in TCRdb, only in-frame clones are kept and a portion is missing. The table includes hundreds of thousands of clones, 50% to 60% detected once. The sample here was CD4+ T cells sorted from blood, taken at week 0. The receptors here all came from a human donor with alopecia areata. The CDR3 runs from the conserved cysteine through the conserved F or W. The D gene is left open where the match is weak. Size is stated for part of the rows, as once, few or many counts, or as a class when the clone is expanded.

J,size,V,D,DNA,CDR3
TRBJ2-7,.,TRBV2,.,TGTGCCAGCACCCCCATCCGGGATCAGTACAACGAGCAGTACTTC,CASTPIRDQYNEQYF
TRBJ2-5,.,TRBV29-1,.,TGCAGCGTTGACAGGGGACTGCGAGAGACCCAGTACTTC,CSVDRGLRETQYF
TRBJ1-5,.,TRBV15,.,TGTGCCACCAGCAGAGATGTGGCAGGTCATCAGCCCCAGCATTTT,CATSRDVAGHQPQHF
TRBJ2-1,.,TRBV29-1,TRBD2,TGCAGCGCCCTAGGGACTAGCGGGACCACCTTAGGTGAGCAGTTCTTC,CSALGTSGTTLGEQFF
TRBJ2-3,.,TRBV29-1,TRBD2,TGCAGCGTTGAATACGGGGGGGCCGGAGATACGCAGTATTTT,CSVEYGGAGDTQYF
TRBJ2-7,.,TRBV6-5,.,TGTGCCAGCAGTTACTCGAGCCGGGGACCGGTCGAGCAGTACTTC,CASSYSSRGPVEQYF
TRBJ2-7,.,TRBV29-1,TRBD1,TGCAGCGTTGAAGTGGGGACAGGAGGGGGCGAGCAGTACTTC,CSVEVGTGGGEQYF
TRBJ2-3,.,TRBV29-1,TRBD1,TGCAGCGTTGAGACAGGGGCCGGGGATACGCAGTATTTT,CSVETGAGDTQYF
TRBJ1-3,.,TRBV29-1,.,TGCAGCGTCGCATTCCGGGACACCATATATTTT,CSVAFRDTIYF
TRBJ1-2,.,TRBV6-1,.,TGTGCCAGCACTCGACCGGAGTTAGCTAACTATGGCTACACCTTC,CASTRPELANYGYTF
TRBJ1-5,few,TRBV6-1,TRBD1,TGTGCCAGCAGTGTCTACGGGACAGCCAATCAGCCCCAGCATTTT,CASSVYGTANQPQHF
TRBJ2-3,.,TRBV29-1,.,TGCAGCGTCCTAGGAGTAGCAGATACGCAGTATTTT,CSVLGVADTQYF
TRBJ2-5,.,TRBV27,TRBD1,TGTGCCAGCAAGGGACAGGGGGGGGAGACCCAGTACTTC,CASKGQGGETQYF
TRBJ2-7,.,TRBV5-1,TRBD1,TGCGCCAGCAGCTTGGGAGGGACAGGGCCTTACGAGCAGTACTTC,CASSLGGTGPYEQYF
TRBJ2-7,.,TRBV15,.,TGTGCCACCAGCAGAGATGAGGGGGATAGGGGAGATTCCTCCTACGAGCAGTACTTC,CATSRDEGDRGDSSYEQYF
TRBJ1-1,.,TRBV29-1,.,TGCAGCGTTGGACTCGCGGAGGGGGGAGCGAACACTGAAGCTTTCTTT,CSVGLAEGGANTEAFF
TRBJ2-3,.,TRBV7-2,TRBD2,TGTGCCAGCAGCATCGGACTAGCAGCAGATACGCAGTATTTT,CASSIGLAADTQYF
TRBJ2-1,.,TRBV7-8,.,TGTGCCAGCAGCTCACGAGAGGTTTACAATGAGCAGTTCTTC,CASSSREVYNEQFF
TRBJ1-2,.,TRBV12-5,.,TGTGCTAGTGGGGACAGCTACTATGGCTACACCTTC,CASGDSYYGYTF
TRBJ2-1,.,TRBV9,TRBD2,TGTGCCAGCAGCACGGGACTAGCGGAGGCTCTGTTCTTC,CASSTGLAEALFF